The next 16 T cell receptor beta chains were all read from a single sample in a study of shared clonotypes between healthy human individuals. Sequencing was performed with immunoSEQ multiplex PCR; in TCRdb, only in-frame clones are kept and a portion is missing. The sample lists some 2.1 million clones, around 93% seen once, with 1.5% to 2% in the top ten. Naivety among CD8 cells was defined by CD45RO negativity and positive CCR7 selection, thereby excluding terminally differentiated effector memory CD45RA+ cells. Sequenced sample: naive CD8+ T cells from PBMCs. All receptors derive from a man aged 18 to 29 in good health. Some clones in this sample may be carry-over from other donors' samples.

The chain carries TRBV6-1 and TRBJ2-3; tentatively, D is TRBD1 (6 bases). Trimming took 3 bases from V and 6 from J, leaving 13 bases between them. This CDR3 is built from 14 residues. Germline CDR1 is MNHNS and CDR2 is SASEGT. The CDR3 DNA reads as TGTGCCAGCAGTGACGCCACAAGGGGGGATACGCAGTATTTT. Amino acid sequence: CASSDATRGDTQYF.

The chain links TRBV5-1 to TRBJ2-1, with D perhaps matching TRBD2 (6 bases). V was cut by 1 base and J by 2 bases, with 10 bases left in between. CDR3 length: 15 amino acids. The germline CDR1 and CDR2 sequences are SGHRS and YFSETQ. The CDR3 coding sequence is TGCGCCAGCAGCTTGACTGCGGGGCCCTACAATGAGCAGTTCTTC. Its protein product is CASSLTAGPYNEQFF.

CDR3 protein: CASSHAPGDEKLFF. The CDR3 DNA reads TGTGCCAGCAGCCATGCGCCGGGGGATGAAAAACTGTTTTTT. The chain links TRBV6-1 to TRBJ1-4, with TRBD1 as a possible D gene (5 bases). V shed 6 bases and J shed 6 bases, with 14 bases lying between them. Germline V lookup: CDR1 MNHNS, CDR2 SASEGT. The CDR3 is 14 residues long.

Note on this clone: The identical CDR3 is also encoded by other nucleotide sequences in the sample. This CDR3 reads CASSIRGINTEAFF. The CDR3, as DNA: TGTGCCAGTAGTATTAGGGGAATTAACACTGAAGCTTTCTTT. The V and J genes are TRBV19 and TRBJ1-1; D may be TRBD1 (5 bases). The germline V gene has CDR1 LNHDA and CDR2 SQIVND (reference sequence). V lost 3 bases to trimming and J lost 2 bases, with 10 bases between them. The CDR3 runs 14 residues.

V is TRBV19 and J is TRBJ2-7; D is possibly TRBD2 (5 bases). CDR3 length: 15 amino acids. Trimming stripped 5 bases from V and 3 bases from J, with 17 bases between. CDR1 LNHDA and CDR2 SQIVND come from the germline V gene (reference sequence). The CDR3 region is CASSWSSREGYEQYF. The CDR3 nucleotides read TGTGCCAGTAGTTGGAGTTCCCGAGAGGGCTACGAGCAGTACTTC.

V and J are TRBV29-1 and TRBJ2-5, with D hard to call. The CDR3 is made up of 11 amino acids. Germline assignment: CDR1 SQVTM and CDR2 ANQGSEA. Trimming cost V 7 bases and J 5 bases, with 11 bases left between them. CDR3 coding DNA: TGCAGCGCTGTAGCTATTGAGACCCAGTACTTC. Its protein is CSAVAIETQYF.

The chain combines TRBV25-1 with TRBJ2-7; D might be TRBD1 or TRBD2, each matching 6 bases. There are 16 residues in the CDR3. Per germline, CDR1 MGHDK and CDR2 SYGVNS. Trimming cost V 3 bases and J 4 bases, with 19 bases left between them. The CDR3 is CASSEVRWQGTYEQYF. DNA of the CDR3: TGTGCCAGCAGTGAGGTCCGGTGGCAGGGGACTTACGAGCAGTACTTC.

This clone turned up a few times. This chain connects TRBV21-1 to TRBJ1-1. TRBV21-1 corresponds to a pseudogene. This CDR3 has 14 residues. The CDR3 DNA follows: TGTGCCAGCACCAGTCCAAGAGGGGCCACTGAAGCTTTCTTT. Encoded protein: CASTSPRGATEAFF.

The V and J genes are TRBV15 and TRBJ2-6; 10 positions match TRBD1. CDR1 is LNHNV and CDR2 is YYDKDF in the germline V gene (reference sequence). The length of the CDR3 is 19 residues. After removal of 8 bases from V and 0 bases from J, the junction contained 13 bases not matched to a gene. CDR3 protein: CATDNLRDRGLSGANVLTF. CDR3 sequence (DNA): TGTGCCACCGATAACCTCCGGGACAGGGGCCTCTCTGGGGCCAACGTCCTGACTTTC. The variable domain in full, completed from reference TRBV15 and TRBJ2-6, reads DAMVIQNPRYQVTQFGKPVTLSCSQTLNHNVMYWYQQKSSQAPKLLFHYYDKDFNNEADTPDNFQSRRPNTSFCFLDIRSPGLGDTAMYLCATDNLRDRGLSGANVLTFGAGSRLTVL.

CDR3 bases: TGTGCCAGCAGCCCCTTAGGGGTTCACGAGCAGTACTTC. Protein sequence: CASSPLGVHEQYF. The chain has TRBV4-2 and TRBJ2-7, with D maybe TRBD1 (5 bases). The germline gives CDR1 LGHNA, CDR2 YNFKEQ. V gave up 4 bases and J gave up 5 bases, with 12 bases separating them. The CDR3 consists of 13 residues.

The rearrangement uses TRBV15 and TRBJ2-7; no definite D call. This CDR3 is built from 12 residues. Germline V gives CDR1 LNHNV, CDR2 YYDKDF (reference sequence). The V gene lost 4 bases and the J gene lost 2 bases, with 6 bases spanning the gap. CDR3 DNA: TGTGCCACCAGCACCTCGACCTACGAGCAGTACTTC. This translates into CATSTSTYEQYF.

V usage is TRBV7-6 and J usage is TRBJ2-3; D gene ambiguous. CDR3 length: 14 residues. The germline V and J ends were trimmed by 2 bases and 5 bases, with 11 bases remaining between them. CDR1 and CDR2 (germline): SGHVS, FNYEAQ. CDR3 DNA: TGTGCCAGCAGCTTAAACCCCCCAGGAGATACGCAGTATTTT. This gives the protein CASSLNPPGDTQYF.

The CDR3 protein is CASSFTSGLGTSGRIEQFF. The CDR3 DNA sequence: TGTGCCAGCAGCTTTACTTCTGGCCTCGGGACTAGCGGGAGGATTGAGCAGTTCTTC. This rearrangement joins TRBV11-2 to TRBJ2-1; 15 bases fit TRBD2. This CDR3 has 19 amino acids. V was clipped by 3 bases and J by 9 bases; unmatched bases: 15. Germline CDR1 reads SGHAT; CDR2 reads FQNNGV.

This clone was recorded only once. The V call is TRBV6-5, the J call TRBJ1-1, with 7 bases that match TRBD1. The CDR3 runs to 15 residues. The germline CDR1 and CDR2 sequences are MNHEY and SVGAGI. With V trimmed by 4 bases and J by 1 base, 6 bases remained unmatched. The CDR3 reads CASSFLTGANTEAFF. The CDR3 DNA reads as TGTGCCAGCAGTTTCCTAACAGGGGCGAACACTGAAGCTTTCTTT.

DNA for the CDR3: TGTGCCAGCAGTTCAGCGGGCTCCAGGGGACCTGAAGCTTTCTTT. Translation: CASSSAGSRGPEAFF. V usage is TRBV28 and J usage is TRBJ1-1; weak D call: TRBD1 (6 bases). V gave up 4 bases and J gave up 6 bases, with 18 bases separating them. CDR3 size: 15 residues. Germline CDR1 MDHEN, CDR2 SYDVKM.

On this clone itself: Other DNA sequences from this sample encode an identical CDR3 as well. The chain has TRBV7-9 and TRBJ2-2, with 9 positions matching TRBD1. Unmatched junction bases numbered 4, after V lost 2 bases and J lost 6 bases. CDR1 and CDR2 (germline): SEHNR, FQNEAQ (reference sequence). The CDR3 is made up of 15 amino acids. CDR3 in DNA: TGTGCCAGCAGCTTACCGGGACAGGGTGCCGGGGAGCTGTTTTTT. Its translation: CASSLPGQGAGELFF.